This T cell receptor beta chain was identified during a study of T cells in Graves' hyperthyroidism and ophthalmopathy (dated by TCRdb to the late 2010s). Study-level background: Peripheral blood samples were taken at the time of initial diagnosis, prior to any treatment. To identify TCR V-J signatures that set the groups apart, the researchers used a discovery cohort of more than 95 patients, made up of around 40 with Graves' ophthalmopathy and some 55 with stable Graves' hyperthyroidism. Prospective prediction of ophthalmopathy was tested in an independent validation cohort consisting of fewer than 20 hyperthyroidism patients and some 16 patients who later progressed to ophthalmopathy. The approximately 100 discovery patients were randomly split 7:3 into training and test sets. In addition, the study compared T-cell repertoires in thyroid tissue and in blood from several Graves' hyperthyroidism patients. After blood sampling, hyperthyroidism patients were treated with methimazole at a starting dose of 30 mg daily, and ophthalmopathy patients were treated with high-dose intravenous methylprednisolone. According to the paper, TCR Vbeta CDR3 sequencing was carried out on about 140 peripheral blood samples, which came from 40 to 45 ophthalmopathy, roughly 75 hyperthyroidism and approximately 17 progressor patients.

The TCR beta CDR3 regions were amplified from the RNA transcripts. The first round of RT-PCR for the TCR CDR3 was performed with the HTBI primer set and the Qiagen OneStep RT-PCR kit. The libraries were constructed in a second round of multiplex PCR and then size-selected and purified. The libraries were sequenced on an Illumina HiSeq2000 using paired-end 100 bp reads. The paper's data handling went like this. SOAPnuke was used to process the raw data, with reads discarded if the reads contained adapters or uncalled bases, had a mean Phred below 15, or lacked an exact constant-primer or identifier match. COPE v1.2.5 was used to merge the high-quality paired reads, and each unique nucleotide sequence was defined as a clonotype. Clonotypes were aligned to IMGT TRBV, TRBD and TRBJ reference segments using MiTCR v1.1. The analysis included only V-J combinations with a frequency above 0.0001, which together covered more than 98% of the repertoires. The TCS score was defined as F50 (clonal expansion) divided by E x V (chaos), with BLOSUM62-based TCRdist calculated between CDR3 peptides within each V-J. Welch's t-statistics and random forest reduced 450 to 600 V-J features to 13, which were used in a naive Bayes classifier (R e1071). TCRdb's own reprocessing of the public reads used fastp at Q25 and MiXCR and kept productive beta chains. Duplicate CDR3 protein sequences are folded into a single record with the most common DNA and genes. TCRdb's processing, not the authors' own work, is the source of the V and J calls. The sample table lists approximately 300,000 distinct CDR3 sequences, 15% to 20% of them with a count of one. About two fifths of the sample is in the top ten clones.

For this chain, trimming is 0 bases at the V end and 4 bases at the J end, and the number of junction bases without a gene match is 7. CDR1 and CDR2, looked up from the germline V gene, are MNHEY and SVGEGT. From the cysteine up to the phenylalanine, the CDR3 has a length of 17 residues. Of the read, only the CDR3 DNA is kept; its 51 bases are in frame from base 1. What the work shows at the level of the full study, not this receptor alone: In validation, progression to ophthalmopathy was predicted by the model with 70.59% sensitivity and roughly 72% specificity, a median of approximately 6.5 months before onset. No statistical method was used to set the sample size in advance, and investigators knew the group allocation. Most expanded thyroid clonotypes (frequency above 0.001) were also found in blood, which suggests that blood repertoires may mirror thyroid immune responses. A 13 V-J signature model separated ophthalmopathy from stable hyperthyroidism, with roughly 88% sensitivity and 81.08% specificity in cross-validation and 80%/75% in testing.

Ophthalmopathy patients had moderately to severely active disease, with a Clinical Activity Score of 3 or more, a NOSPECS grade of 4 or more, and a disease duration of less than 3 months. Any patient with an uncontrolled infection, another autoimmune disease, pregnancy or lactation was excluded. Diagnoses were based on clinical symptoms, serum thyroxine and TRAb, thyroid ultrasound and orbital computed tomography. PBMCs were separated from 10 ml of fresh peripheral blood using Ficoll-Paque density gradient centrifugation. Trizol reagent was used to extract total RNA, and RNA quality was then checked on an Agilent 2100 Bioanalyzer. To note about this clonotype: No antigen is known for it. The sample holds no much larger clone one base away, and base qualities are not on file.

The chain is made from TRBV6-2 or TRBV6-3 and TRBJ2-7; TRBD1 fits 12 bases in the junction. The sequence was collected from a man aged 50 to 59 with Graves' ophthalmopathy. The sequencing input was blood. The encoded CDR3 is CASSYSFRDRGQYEQYF. In nucleotides, the sequence is TGTGCCAGCAGTTACTCGTTCCGGGACAGGGGGCAGTACGAGCAGTACTTC.